This passage covers 6 T cell receptor beta chains from one sample sequenced in a study of PD-1 blockade in classical Hodgkin lymphoma. The time point is: newly diagnosed, previously untreated cHL patient sample. Magnetic negative selection was used to purify CD4+ T cells from thawed PBMCs. The method was immunoSEQ multiplex PCR; TCRdb's version includes in-frame clones alone and lacks a portion of them. The sample lists fewer than 40,000 clones; about 89% were seen once. Specimen: CD4+ T cells from blood. These receptor sequences come from a human donor with classical Hodgkin lymphoma.

The chain joins TRBV21-1 to TRBJ1-3; the D call of TRBD1 is as the table states it, not checked on the DNA. TRBV21-1 is tagged as a pseudogene. This CDR3 has 16 amino acids. The CDR3 here is CASSKALLGQLNTIYF. CDR3 DNA sequence: TGTGCCAGCAGCAAAGCGCTGTTGGGACAGTTAAACACCATATATTTT.

J is TRBJ2-7 and V is TRBV23-1; D unresolved. TRBV23-1 is an open reading frame whose function is uncertain. V was pared by 3 bases and J by 5 bases, with 8 bases between. CDR3 length: 12 residues. The CDR3 nucleotides read TGCGCCAGCAGTCATGGGGAAGACGAGCAGTACTTC. It specifies CASSHGEDEQYF.

This chain joins TRBV12-2 and TRBJ2-7. TRBV12-2 is labeled a pseudogene. The CDR3 is 14 residues long. The DNA of the CDR3 is TGTGCAATCGGGCGAGAGCGCTCTTCCTACGAGCAGTACTTC. As protein: CAIGRERSSYEQYF.

The V call is TRBV7-9, the J call TRBJ1-4, with D unresolved. V gave up 5 bases and J gave up 5 bases, with 6 bases separating them. The CDR3 length is 12 residues. Germline values: CDR1 SEHNR, CDR2 FQNEAQ (reference sequence). CDR3 protein: CASSPLNEKLFF. CDR3 bases: TGTGCCAGCAGCCCCTTAAATGAAAAACTGTTTTTT.

The rearrangement links TRBV29-1 to TRBJ2-7; 9 bases agree with TRBD1. Germline V gene sequence: CDR1 SQVTM, CDR2 ANQGSEA. J lost 4 bases, V lost 3 bases, and 4 bases had no gene match. The CDR3 totals 13 residues. CDR3 nucleotide sequence: TGCAGCGTTGAGGGACAGGGATATTACGAGCAGTACTTC. This sequence encodes CSVEGQGYYEQYF.

The rearrangement joins TRBV28 to TRBJ1-5, with TRBD1 as a possible D gene (5 bases). Trimming left V 5 bases short and J 0 bases short, with 14 bases between. The CDR3 spans 16 residues. CDR1 MDHEN and CDR2 SYDVKM come from the germline V gene. As DNA, the CDR3 is TGTGCCAGCAGTCAAGGAGGGGCGTCTAGCAATCAGCCCCAGCATTTT. Protein sequence: CASSQGGASSNQPQHF. The full variable domain, rest sourced from reference TRBV28 and TRBJ1-5, is DVKVTQSSRYLVKRTGEKVFLECVQDMDHENMFWYRQDPGLGLRLIYFSYDVKMKEKGDIPEGYSVSREKKERFSLILESASTNQTSMYLCASSQGGASSNQPQHFGDGTRLSIL.